These 20 T cell receptor beta chains came from one sample sequenced in a study of shared clonotypes between healthy human individuals. Generated by immunoSEQ multiplex PCR, the TCRdb table keeps only in-frame clones and is missing some. The sample has about 2.4 million clones, just over 90% seen once. The material sequenced was naive CD4+ T cells sorted from blood. As to subset: CD45RA+ positively selected. These receptor sequences come from a man younger than 35 in good health.

The chain couples TRBV7-6 to TRBJ2-7; TRBD1 matches 9 bases. The V and J ends lost 2 bases and 7 bases, in that order; junction bases with no gene match: 3. The CDR3 sequence is 13 residues long. Germline V gives CDR1 SGHVS, CDR2 FNYEAQ. The CDR3 DNA reads TGTGCCAGCAGCTTAAACAGGGGGCAAGAGCAGTACTTC. As protein: CASSLNRGQEQYF. The variable domain in full, with the rest retrieved from reference TRBV7-6 and TRBJ2-7, is GAGVSQSPRYKVTKRGQDVALRCDPISGHVSLYWYRQALGQGPEFLTYFNYEAQQDKSGLPNDRFSAERPEGSISTLTIQRTEQRDSAMYRCASSLNRGQEQYFGPGTRLTVT.

This rearrangement joins TRBV12-2 to TRBJ2-1; no check of the table's D call, TRBD2, against the DNA was made. TRBV12-2 is given as a pseudogene. The CDR3 has 18 amino acids. Here the CDR3 reads CASRARLDPPQTHNEQFF. CDR3 nucleotides: TGTGCAAGTCGTGCGCGACTAGATCCCCCCCAAACCCACAATGAGCAGTTCTTC.

Comment on this clone: The sample carries other DNA sequences with the same CDR3. This chain connects TRBV2 to TRBJ2-2, with D possibly TRBD2 on 5 matching bases. Germline V gives CDR1 SNHLY, CDR2 FYNNEI. The CDR3 runs to 15 residues. Trimming removed 3 bases at V and 0 bases at J, with 8 bases between. The CDR3 loop is CASSERAANTGELFF. The CDR3, as DNA: TGTGCCAGCAGTGAGAGGGCAGCGAACACCGGGGAGCTGTTTTTT.

V and J are TRBV11-2 and TRBJ2-1; no clear D. V lost 0 bases, J lost 3 bases, and 6 bases lay in between. Germline V gene lookup returns CDR1 SGHAT and CDR2 FQNNGV. The CDR3 sequence is 14 residues long. This CDR3 reads CASSLEDFYNEQFF. CDR3 sequence (DNA): TGTGCCAGCAGCTTAGAGGATTTCTACAATGAGCAGTTCTTC.

This clone was recorded once. This CDR3 reads CASSGSRTDTQYF. The CDR3 nucleotides read TGTGCCAGCAGCGGCTCTAGGACAGATACGCAGTATTTT. The chain combines TRBV9 with TRBJ2-3; the D is unclear. CDR1 and CDR2 from the germline V gene are SGDLS and YYNGEE. This CDR3 has 13 residues. V gave up 3 bases and J gave up 3 bases, with 8 bases separating them.

A single count supports this clone. The V call is TRBV28, the J call TRBJ1-5; 7 bases line up with TRBD1. V gave up 8 bases and J gave up 4 bases; unmatched junction bases: 2. Germline-derived CDR1 and CDR2 are MDHEN and SYDVKM. The CDR3 totals 12 residues. CDR3 in DNA: TGTGCCAGCCGGGACAGAAATCAGCCCCAGCATTTT. It translates to CASRDRNQPQHF.

The chain uses TRBV7-6 and TRBJ2-5; TRBD2 matches at 13 bases. The trim removed 5 bases at V and 5 bases at J, leaving 8 bases unmatched. The CDR3 is 16 residues long. Germline lookup yields CDR1 SGHVS and CDR2 FNYEAQ. CDR3 bases: TGTGCCAGCAGCCGTGGGACTAGCGGGGTGGTGGAGACCCAGTACTTC. Translation: CASSRGTSGVVETQYF.

Concerning this clone: Other DNA sequences from this sample encode an identical CDR3 as well. This sequence joins TRBV6-5 and TRBJ2-3; D might be TRBD1 (5 bases). V dropped 6 bases and J dropped 1 base, with 8 bases sitting between them. Germline CDR1 is MNHEY and CDR2 is SVGAGI. This CDR3 has 13 amino acids. CDR3 DNA sequence: TGTGCCAGCAGGGGGCCAGGCACAGATACGCAGTATTTT. It translates to CASRGPGTDTQYF.

V gene TRBV19 combines with J gene TRBJ1-2; D not certain. CDR3 size: 15 residues. V lost 1 base, J lost 3 bases, and 12 bases lay in between. From germline, CDR1 is LNHDA and CDR2 SQIVND (reference sequence). Here the CDR3 DNA reads TGTGCCAGTAGTATAGGGCCTAATCAGGACTATGGCTACACCTTC. Translated, it gives CASSIGPNQDYGYTF.

V and J are TRBV6-1 and TRBJ2-3; D ambiguous. This CDR3 is built from 14 residues. Germline values: CDR1 MNHNS, CDR2 SASEGT. The ends were cut back, 6 bases at V and 2 bases at J, with 12 bases in the middle. This chain's CDR3 is CASRRQTLTDTQYF. DNA of the CDR3: TGTGCCAGCAGGAGGCAGACACTCACAGATACGCAGTATTTT.

The chain employs TRBV20-1 and TRBJ2-7; no definite D call. The CDR3 spans 11 residues. Germline V CDR1 and CDR2: DFQATT, SNEGSKA (reference sequence). Between the trimmed V and J ends, which lost 4 bases and 5 bases, there was a span of 9 bases. CDR3 sequence reads: CSAIERDEQYF. The CDR3 DNA follows: TGCAGTGCTATAGAGAGAGACGAGCAGTACTTC.

This chain uses TRBV18 with TRBJ2-2, with 9 bases lining up with TRBD1. The germline gives CDR1 KGHSH, CDR2 LQKENI. The CDR3 totals 16 residues. V lost 4 bases to trimming and J lost 6 bases; unmatched junction nucleotides: 9. CDR3 bases: TGTGCCAGCTCACGAGACTTGGGACAGGGAGCCGGGGAGCTGTTTTTT. Protein product: CASSRDLGQGAGELFF.

This chain joins TRBV5-5 and TRBJ1-1; the D gene is possibly TRBD1 (6 bases). V lost 5 bases and J lost 0, with 14 bases in between. CDR1 SGHKS and CDR2 YYEKEE come from the germline V gene (reference sequence). This CDR3 comprises 15 residues. Here the CDR3 reads CASRSQTGLNTEAFF. The CDR3 DNA is TGTGCCAGCAGGTCACAAACAGGGTTGAACACTGAAGCTTTCTTT.

This clone is a singleton in its sample. The V call is TRBV7-9, the J call TRBJ1-6; D is undetermined. Germline CDR1 is SEHNR and CDR2 is FQNEAQ (reference sequence). This CDR3 has 15 amino acids. The V end was cut by 1 base, the J end by 5 bases, with 9 bases between. The chain's CDR3 is CASSLDPPNNSPLHF. CDR3 nucleotides: TGTGCCAGCAGCTTAGATCCCCCAAATAATTCACCCCTCCACTTT.

This chain joins TRBV11-2 and TRBJ2-7, with D perhaps TRBD1 (6 bases). The CDR3 extends over 15 amino acids. Germline loops: CDR1 SGHAT, CDR2 FQNNGV. V lost 5 bases, J lost 3 bases, and 17 bases lay in between. The CDR3 bases are TGTGCCAGCAGCCCGCCAGGGGCGGTAGGCTACGAGCAGTACTTC. Protein: CASSPPGAVGYEQYF.

The V gene is TRBV2, the J gene TRBJ1-2, with 7 bases matching TRBD1. This CDR3 region has 14 residues. Germline CDR1 and CDR2: SNHLY and FYNNEI. The trim removed 6 bases at V and 4 bases at J, leaving 8 bases unmatched. CDR3 bases: TGTGCCAGCAGCCCTGCCCCAGGGGGCTATGGCTACACCTTC. As protein: CASSPAPGGYGYTF.

The chain is built from TRBV6-5 and TRBJ1-6; 7 bases map to TRBD1. Germline values: CDR1 MNHEY, CDR2 SVGAGI. CDR3 length: 14 residues. Losses at the gene ends were 6 bases for V and 7 bases for J; bases not matched to a gene: 6. The CDR3 spells CASSLRGFNSPLHF. The CDR3 DNA follows: TGTGCCAGCAGCCTCAGGGGGTTCAATTCACCCCTCCACTTT.

CDR3: CASSLTGGSDTQYF. CDR3 coding DNA: TGTGCCAGCAGCTTAACGGGGGGGTCAGATACGCAGTATTTT. The chain joins TRBV7-9 to TRBJ2-3; 8 bases align to TRBD2. V shed 2 bases and J 4 bases; nucleotides not matched to a gene: 2. This CDR3 comprises 14 residues. Per the germline V gene, CDR1 is SEHNR and CDR2 is FQNEAQ (reference sequence).

The chain is built from TRBV7-2 and TRBJ1-1; weak D call: TRBD1 (5 bases). V was trimmed by 4 bases and J by 1 base, leaving 13 bases between them. The germline V gene encodes CDR1 SGHTA and CDR2 FQGNSA. This CDR3 is 15 amino acids long. As DNA, the CDR3 is TGTGCCAGCAGCTCTGGAGGGACGAAGAACACTGAAGCTTTCTTT. Translated: CASSSGGTKNTEAFF.

The chain is built from TRBV10-1 and TRBJ2-1; 7 bases match TRBD2. The CDR3 sequence is 16 residues long. J lost 0 bases, V lost 1 base, and 3 bases had no gene match. Germline CDR1 reads WNHNN; CDR2 reads SYGVQD (reference sequence). The CDR3 spells CASSEWGGSSYNEQFF. The CDR3 nucleotides read TGCGCCAGCAGTGAGTGGGGGGGGAGCTCCTACAATGAGCAGTTCTTC.